Below are 3 T cell receptor beta chains sequenced from a single sample in a study of OX40 agonist ivuxolimab in advanced cancers. This table comes from immunoSEQ multiplex PCR, and its TCRdb copy is limited to in-frame clones, with some not included. The data contain 50,000 to 70,000 clones, under 90% of them singletons. The material was CD4+ or CD8+ T cells sorted from blood, obtained in a trial of the OX40 agonist ivuxolimab. The source of these receptors is an adult with an advanced solid tumor such as melanoma, head and neck, liver or kidney cancer.

The genes are TRBV9 and TRBJ2-3, with TRBD2 identical over 11 bases. The germline CDR1 and CDR2 sequences are SGDLS and YYNGEE. V lost 4 bases to trimming and J lost 4 bases; unmatched junction nucleotides: 5. The CDR3 spans 15 residues. The CDR3 sequence: CASSLGTSGSDTQYF. In nucleotides, the CDR3 is TGTGCCAGCAGCCTCGGGACTAGCGGTTCAGATACGCAGTATTTT.

The gene calls are TRBV6-1 and TRBJ2-7; D might be TRBD1 (7 bases). Per germline, CDR1 MNHNS and CDR2 SASEGT. Trimming stripped 0 bases from V and 13 bases from J, with 22 bases between. The CDR3 runs 15 residues. The CDR3 nucleotides are TGTGCCAGCAGTGAAGCCGGAGGGGACAGTTCCCTAAGATACTTC. This codes for CASSEAGGDSSLRYF.

This chain joins TRBV29-1 and TRBJ2-7, with D possibly matching TRBD1 (6 bases). The CDR3 runs to 12 residues. Trimming cost V 3 bases and J 5 bases, with 11 bases left between them. CDR1 and CDR2 from the germline V gene are SQVTM and ANQGSEA. The CDR3 nucleotides read TGCAGCGTTGATTCCAGGGACAACGAGCAGTACTTC. As protein: CSVDSRDNEQYF.